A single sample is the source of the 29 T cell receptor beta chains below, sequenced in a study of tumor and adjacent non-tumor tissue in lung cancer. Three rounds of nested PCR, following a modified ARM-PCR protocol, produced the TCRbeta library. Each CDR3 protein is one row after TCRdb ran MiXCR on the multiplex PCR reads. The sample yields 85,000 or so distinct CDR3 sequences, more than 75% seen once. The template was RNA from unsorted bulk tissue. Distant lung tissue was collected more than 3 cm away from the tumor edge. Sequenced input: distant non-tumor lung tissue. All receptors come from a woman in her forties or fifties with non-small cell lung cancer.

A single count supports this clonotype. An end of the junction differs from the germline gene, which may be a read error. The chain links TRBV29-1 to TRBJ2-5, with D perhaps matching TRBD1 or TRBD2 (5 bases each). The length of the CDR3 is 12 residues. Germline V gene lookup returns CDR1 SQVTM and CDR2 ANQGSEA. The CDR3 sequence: CSVVIRENTQYF. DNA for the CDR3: TGTAGCGTTGTGATCAGGGAAAATACCCAGTACTTC.

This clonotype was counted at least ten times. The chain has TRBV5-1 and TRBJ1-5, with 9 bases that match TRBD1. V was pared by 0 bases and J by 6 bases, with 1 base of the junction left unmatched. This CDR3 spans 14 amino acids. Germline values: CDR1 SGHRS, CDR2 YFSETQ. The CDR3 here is CASSLGDRAQPQHF. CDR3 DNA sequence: TGCGCCAGCAGCTTGGGGGACAGGGCTCAGCCCCAGCATTTT.

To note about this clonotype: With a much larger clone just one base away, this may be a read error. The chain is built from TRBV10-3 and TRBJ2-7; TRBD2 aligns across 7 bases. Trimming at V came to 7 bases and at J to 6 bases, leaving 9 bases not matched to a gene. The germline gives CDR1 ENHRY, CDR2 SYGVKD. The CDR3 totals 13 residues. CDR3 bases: TGTGCCATCAACACAGGCAGGGAGGGCGAGCAGTACTTC. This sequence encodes CAINTGREGEQYF.

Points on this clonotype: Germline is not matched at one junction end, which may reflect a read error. The CDR3 DNA reads as TGTGCCAGTAGCTCCAGGACTAGCGGGAGAGCAGATACGCAGTATTTT. It codes for CASSSRTSGRADTQYF. The chain carries TRBV7-9 and TRBJ2-3; 13 nucleotides line up with TRBD2. CDR3 size: 16 residues. From germline, CDR1 is SEHNR and CDR2 FQNEAQ (reference sequence).

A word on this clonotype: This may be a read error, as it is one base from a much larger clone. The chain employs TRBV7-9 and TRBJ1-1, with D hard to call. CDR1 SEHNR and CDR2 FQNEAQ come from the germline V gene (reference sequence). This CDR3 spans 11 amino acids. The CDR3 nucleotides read TGTGTCAGCAACTTAGTTGTACGAGCTTTCTTT. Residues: CVSNLVVRAFF.

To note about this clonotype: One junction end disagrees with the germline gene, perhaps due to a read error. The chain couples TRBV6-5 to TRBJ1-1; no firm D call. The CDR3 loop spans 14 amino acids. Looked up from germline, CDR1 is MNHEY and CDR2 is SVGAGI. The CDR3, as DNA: TGTGACAGCAGTTCCGAGCCCCGCGGGTCCGAAGCTTTCTTC. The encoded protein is CDSSSEPRGSEAFF.

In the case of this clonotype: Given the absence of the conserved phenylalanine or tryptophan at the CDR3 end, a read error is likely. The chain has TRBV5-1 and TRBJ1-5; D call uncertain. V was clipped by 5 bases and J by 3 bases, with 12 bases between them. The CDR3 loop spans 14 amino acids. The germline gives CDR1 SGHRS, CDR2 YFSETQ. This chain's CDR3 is CASSPDGFNQPQHY. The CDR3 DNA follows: TGCGCCAGCAGTCCGGACGGATTCAATCAGCCCCAGCATTAT.

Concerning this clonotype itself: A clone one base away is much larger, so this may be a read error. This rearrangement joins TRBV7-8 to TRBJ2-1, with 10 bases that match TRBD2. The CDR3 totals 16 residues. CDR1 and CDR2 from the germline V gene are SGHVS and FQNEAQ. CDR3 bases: TGTGTCAGCAGCCTCAGCGGGAGGGCGTTTTACAATGAGCAGTTCTTC. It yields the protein CVSSLSGRAFYNEQFF.

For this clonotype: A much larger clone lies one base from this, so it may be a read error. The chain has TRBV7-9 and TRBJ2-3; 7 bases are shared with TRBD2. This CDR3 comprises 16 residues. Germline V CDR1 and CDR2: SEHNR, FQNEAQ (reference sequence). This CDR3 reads CASSPQERESIDTQYF. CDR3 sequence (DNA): TGTGCCAGCAGTCCTCAGGAGCGGGAAAGCATAGATACGCAGTATTTT.

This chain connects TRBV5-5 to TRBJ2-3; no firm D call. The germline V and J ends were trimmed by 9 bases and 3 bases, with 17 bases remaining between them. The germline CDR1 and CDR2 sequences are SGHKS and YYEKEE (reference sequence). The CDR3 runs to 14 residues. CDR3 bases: TGTGCCATGAGCCGACCCACTCGGACAGATACGCAGTATTTT. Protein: CAMSRPTRTDTQYF.

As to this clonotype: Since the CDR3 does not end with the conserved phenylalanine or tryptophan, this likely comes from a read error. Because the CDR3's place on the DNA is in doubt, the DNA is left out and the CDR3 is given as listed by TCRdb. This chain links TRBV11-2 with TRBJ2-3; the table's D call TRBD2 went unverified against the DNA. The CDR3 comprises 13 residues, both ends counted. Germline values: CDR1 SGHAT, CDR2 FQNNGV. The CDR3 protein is CVSSLEASGPGAL.

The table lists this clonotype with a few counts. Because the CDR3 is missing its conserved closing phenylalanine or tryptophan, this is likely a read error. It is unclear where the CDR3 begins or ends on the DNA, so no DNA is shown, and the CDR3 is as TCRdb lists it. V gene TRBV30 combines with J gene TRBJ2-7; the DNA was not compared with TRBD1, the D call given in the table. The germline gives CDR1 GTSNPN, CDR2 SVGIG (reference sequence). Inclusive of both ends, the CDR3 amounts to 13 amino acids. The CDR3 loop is CAWRGGSSYEHYL.

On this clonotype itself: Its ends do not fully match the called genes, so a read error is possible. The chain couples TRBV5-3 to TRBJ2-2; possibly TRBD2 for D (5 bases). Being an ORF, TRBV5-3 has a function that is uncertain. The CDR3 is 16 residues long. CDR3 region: CARSLRGDYPRGELFF. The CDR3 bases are TGTGCCAGAAGCCTGCGCGGAGACTACCCTCGTGGGGAACTGTTTTTT.

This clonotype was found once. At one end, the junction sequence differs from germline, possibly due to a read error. DNA of the CDR3: TGCAGTGTTGAAGTAAATGAGCACTTCTTC. It encodes CSVEVNEHFF. This chain uses TRBV29-1 with TRBJ2-1, with D unclear. The germline CDR1 and CDR2 sequences are SQVTM and ANQGSEA. CDR3 length: 10 residues.

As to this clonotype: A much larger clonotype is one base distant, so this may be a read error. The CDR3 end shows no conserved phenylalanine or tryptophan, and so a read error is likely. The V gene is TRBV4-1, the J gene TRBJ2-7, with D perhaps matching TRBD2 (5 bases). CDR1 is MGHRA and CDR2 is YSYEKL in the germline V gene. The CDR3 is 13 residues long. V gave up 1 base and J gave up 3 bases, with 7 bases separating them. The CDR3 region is CASSQGGHYEQYL. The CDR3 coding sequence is TGCGCCAGCAGCCAAGGCGGGCACTACGAGCAGTACTTA.

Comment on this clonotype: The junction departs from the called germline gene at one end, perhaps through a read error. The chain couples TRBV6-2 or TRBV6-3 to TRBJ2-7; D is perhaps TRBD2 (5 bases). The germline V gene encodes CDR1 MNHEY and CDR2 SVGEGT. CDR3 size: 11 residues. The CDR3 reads CTSGLGIEQYF. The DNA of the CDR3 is TGTACCAGCGGCTTGGGGATAGAGCAGTACTTC.

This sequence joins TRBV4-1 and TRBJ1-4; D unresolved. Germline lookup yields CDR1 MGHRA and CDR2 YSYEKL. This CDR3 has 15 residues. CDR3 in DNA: TGCACCGGCACGGGGAACTACCCAACTAATGAAAAACTGTTTTTT. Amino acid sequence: CTGTGNYPTNEKLFF.

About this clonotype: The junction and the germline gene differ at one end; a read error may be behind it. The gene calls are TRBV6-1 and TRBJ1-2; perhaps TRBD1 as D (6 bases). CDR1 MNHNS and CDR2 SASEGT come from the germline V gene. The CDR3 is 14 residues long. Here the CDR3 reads CAGRGRTEVDGYTF. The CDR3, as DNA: TGTGCCGGCAGGGGCAGGACCGAGGTCGATGGCTACACCTTC.

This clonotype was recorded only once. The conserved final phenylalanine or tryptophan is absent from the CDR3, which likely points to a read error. The CDR3 DNA is TGCAGCGTTGAACTGTCCGGGAGCTCCTACAACAAGCAGTTCCTC. Amino acid sequence: CSVELSGSSYNKQFL. This sequence joins TRBV29-1 and TRBJ2-1, with D possibly being TRBD2 (6 bases). The CDR3 is 15 residues long. V was clipped by 2 bases and J by 11 bases, with 22 bases between them. CDR1 SQVTM and CDR2 ANQGSEA come from the germline V gene.

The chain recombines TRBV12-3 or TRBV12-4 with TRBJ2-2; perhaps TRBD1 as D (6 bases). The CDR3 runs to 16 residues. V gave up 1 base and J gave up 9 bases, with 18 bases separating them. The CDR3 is CASSLGTETNSWELFF. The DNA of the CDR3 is TGTGCCAGCAGTTTAGGGACAGAGACAAATAGCTGGGAGCTGTTTTTT.

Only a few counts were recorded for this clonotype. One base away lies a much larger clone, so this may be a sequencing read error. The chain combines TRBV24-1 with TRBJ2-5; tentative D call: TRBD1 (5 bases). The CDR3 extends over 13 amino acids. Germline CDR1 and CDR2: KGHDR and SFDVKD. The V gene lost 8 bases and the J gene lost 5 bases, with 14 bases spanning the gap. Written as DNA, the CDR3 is TGTGCCACCATGGGGCAGGTGTCGGAGACCCAGTACTTC. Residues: CATMGQVSETQYF.

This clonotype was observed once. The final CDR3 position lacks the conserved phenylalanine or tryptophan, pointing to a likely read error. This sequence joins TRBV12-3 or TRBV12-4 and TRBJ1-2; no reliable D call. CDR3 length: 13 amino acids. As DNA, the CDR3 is TGTGACAGCCTGCCTATGAGCCTCTATGGCTACACCCTC. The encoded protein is CDSLPMSLYGYTL.

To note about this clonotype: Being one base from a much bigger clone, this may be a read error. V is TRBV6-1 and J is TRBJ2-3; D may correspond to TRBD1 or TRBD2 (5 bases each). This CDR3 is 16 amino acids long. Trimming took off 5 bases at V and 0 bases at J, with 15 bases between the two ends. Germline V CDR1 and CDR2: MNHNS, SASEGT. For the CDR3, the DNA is TGTGCCAGCAGTAACTTAGGGACGACTAGCACAGATACGCAGTATTTT. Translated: CASSNLGTTSTDTQYF.

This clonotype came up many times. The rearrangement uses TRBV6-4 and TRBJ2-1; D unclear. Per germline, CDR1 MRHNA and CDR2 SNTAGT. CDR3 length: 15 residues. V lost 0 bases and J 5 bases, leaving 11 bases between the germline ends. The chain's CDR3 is CASSDSDEGHNEQFF. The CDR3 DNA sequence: TGTGCCAGCAGTGACTCGGACGAAGGCCACAATGAGCAGTTCTTC.

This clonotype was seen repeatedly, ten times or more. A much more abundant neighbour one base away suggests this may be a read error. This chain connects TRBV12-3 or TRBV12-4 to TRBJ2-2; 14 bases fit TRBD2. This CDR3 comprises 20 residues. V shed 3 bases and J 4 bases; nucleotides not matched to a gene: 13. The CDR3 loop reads CASSFRDGTSGRIPTGELFF. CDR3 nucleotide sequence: TGTGCCAGCAGTTTTAGGGACGGGACTAGCGGGAGAATTCCCACCGGGGAGCTGTTTTTT.

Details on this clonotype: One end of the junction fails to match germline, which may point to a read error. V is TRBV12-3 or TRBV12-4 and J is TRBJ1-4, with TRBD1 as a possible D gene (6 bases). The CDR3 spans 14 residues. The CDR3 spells CASTPGSGVENLFF. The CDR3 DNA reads TGTGCCAGCACTCCCGGGTCAGGGGTTGAAAATCTGTTTTTT.

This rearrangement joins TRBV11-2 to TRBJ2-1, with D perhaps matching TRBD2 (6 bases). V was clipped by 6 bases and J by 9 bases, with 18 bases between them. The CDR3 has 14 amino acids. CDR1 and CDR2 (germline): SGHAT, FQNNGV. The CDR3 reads CASSLYTSSIEQFF. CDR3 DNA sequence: TGTGCCAGCAGTCTCTATACTAGCTCCATTGAGCAGTTCTTC.

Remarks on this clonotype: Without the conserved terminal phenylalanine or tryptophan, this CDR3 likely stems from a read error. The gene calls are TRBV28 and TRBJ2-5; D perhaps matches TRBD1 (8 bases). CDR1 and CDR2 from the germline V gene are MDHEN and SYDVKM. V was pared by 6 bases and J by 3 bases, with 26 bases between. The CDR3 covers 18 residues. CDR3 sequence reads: CASSPLAGEQGAKETQYV. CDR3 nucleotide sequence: TGTGCCAGCAGCCCTCTGGCGGGAGAGCAGGGGGCTAAAGAGACCCAGTACGTC.

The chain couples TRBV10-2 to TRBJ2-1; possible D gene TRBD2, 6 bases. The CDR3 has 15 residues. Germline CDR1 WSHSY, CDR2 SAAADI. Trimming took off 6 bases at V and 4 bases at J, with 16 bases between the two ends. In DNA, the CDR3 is TGCGCCAGCAGGGAGCGACTAGAACAGTACAATGAGCAGTTCTTC. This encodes CASRERLEQYNEQFF.